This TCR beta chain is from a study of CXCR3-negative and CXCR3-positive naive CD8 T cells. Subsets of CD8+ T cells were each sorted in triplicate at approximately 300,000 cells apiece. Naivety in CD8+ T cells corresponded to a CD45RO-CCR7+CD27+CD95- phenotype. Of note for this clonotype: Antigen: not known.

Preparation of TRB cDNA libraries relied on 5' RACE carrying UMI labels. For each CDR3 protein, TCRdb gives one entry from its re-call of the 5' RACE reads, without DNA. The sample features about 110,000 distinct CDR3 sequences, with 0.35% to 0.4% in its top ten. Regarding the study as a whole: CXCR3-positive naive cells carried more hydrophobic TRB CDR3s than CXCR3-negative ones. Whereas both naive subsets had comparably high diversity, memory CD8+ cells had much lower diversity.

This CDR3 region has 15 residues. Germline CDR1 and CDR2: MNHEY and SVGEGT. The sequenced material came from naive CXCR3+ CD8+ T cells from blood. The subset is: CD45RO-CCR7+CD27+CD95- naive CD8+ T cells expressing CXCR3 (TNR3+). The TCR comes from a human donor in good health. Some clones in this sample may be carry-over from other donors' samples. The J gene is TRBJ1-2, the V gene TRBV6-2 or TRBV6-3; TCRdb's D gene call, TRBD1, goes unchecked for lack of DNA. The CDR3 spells CASSPLEGGKYGYTF.